The T cell receptor (beta chain) under discussion was sequenced for a study of blood T cell repertoires in COVID-19. For the study at large: Samples taken during acute and convalescent COVID-19 were collected in the United States, Italy and Spain. The cDNA or gDNA used as material had been derived from T cells, B-cell-depleted T cells, or PBMCs.

The authors' processing: Amplification from reference gene primers served as the basis for estimated nucleated cell counts. This table comes from immunoSEQ multiplex PCR, and its TCRdb copy is limited to in-frame clones, with some not included. The DNA gave D and trimming, while V, J and clone size come from that table. Of 140,000 to 150,000 clones in the sample, about 89% are singletons; the top ten hold just under 3%. The clonotype was recovered from a man in his sixties with active or convalescent COVID-19. The sequenced sample consisted of peripheral blood.

This CDR3 is CASSAGLAGTDTQYF. CDR3 in DNA: TGTGCCAGCAGCGCTGGACTAGCGGGCACAGATACGCAGTATTTT. The genes are TRBV6-5 and TRBJ2-3, with 10 nucleotides matching TRBD2. CDR1 and CDR2 from the germline V gene are MNHEY and SVGAGI. This CDR3 is built from 15 residues. Trimming at V came to 6 bases and at J to 1 base, leaving 4 bases not matched to a gene.